Presented here are 20 T cell receptor beta chains from one specimen sequenced in a study of T cells in Graves' hyperthyroidism and ophthalmopathy. RNA transcripts gave rise to amplified TCR beta CDR3 regions. Initially, a first-round RT-PCR of the TCR CDR3 employed the HTBI primer set. MiXCR was run by TCRdb on the multiplex PCR reads, yielding one entry per CDR3 protein. The sample carries some 550,000 distinct CDR3 sequences, 16% recorded once. The sequenced material came from blood. These TCRs come from a woman in her thirties or forties with Graves' ophthalmopathy.

The rearrangement links TRBV7-9 to TRBJ2-7; 10 nucleotides line up with TRBD2. Germline trimming cut 4 bases from V and 5 bases from J; bases unmatched to any gene: 8. Germline V CDR1 and CDR2: SEHNR, FQNEAQ (reference sequence). The CDR3 spans 15 residues. The CDR3 protein is CASSSQREGVDEQYF. CDR3 bases: TGTGCCAGCAGCTCTCAGCGGGAGGGCGTCGACGAGCAGTACTTC.

This clonotype was found many times. The chain couples TRBV11-2 to TRBJ2-2; D is unresolved. Trimming removed 0 bases from V and 5 bases from J, with 10 bases in between. CDR1 and CDR2 (germline): SGHAT, FQNNGV. This CDR3 has 15 amino acids. The CDR3 region is CASSLELAGTGELFF. CDR3 sequence (DNA): TGTGCCAGCAGCTTAGAACTGGCCGGGACCGGGGAGCTGTTTTTT.

This clonotype was counted at least ten times. The chain is built from TRBV5-5 and TRBJ2-1; 7 positions match TRBD1. Germline trimming cut 2 bases from V and 8 bases from J; bases unmatched to any gene: 10. This CDR3 spans 15 amino acids. Per the germline V gene, CDR1 is SGHKS and CDR2 is YYEKEE (reference sequence). CDR3 sequence reads: CASSLDRGLADEQFF. CDR3 nucleotide sequence: TGTGCCAGCAGCTTAGATAGGGGGCTAGCTGATGAGCAGTTCTTC. The complete variable domain, with remaining parts taken from reference TRBV5-5 and TRBJ2-1, reads DAGVTQSPTHLIKTRGQQVTLRCSPISGHKSVSWYQQVLGQGPQFIFQYYEKEERGRGNFPDRFSARQFPNYSSELNVNALLLGDSALYLCASSLDRGLADEQFFGPGTRLTVL.

The CDR3 nucleotides read TGTGCCAGCTCACCAAACCCGGGACTAGCGGGAGACAATGAGCAGTTCTTC. Protein product: CASSPNPGLAGDNEQFF. The chain combines TRBV18 with TRBJ2-1; 14 bases are a match to TRBD2. This CDR3 contains 17 residues. Per the germline V gene, CDR1 is KGHSH and CDR2 is LQKENI. V lost 2 bases to trimming and J lost 5 bases; unmatched junction nucleotides: 5.

This clonotype came up many times. The chain carries TRBV9 and TRBJ2-2; 10 nucleotides align to TRBD2. CDR1 is SGDLS, CDR2 YYNGEE, per germline. The CDR3 loop spans 15 amino acids. V lost 3 bases to trimming and J lost 1 base; unmatched junction nucleotides: 0. Here the CDR3 DNA reads TGTGCCAGCAGCGGGACTAGCGGGAACACCGGGGAGCTGTTTTTT. As protein: CASSGTSGNTGELFF.

The chain has TRBV18 and TRBJ1-1; D might be TRBD1 (5 bases). The germline V gene encodes CDR1 KGHSH and CDR2 LQKENI. The V end was cut by 2 bases, the J end by 4 bases, with 17 bases between. This CDR3 comprises 16 residues. The CDR3 DNA sequence: TGTGCCAGCTCACCAAGGGGACTCTTTTTGGGCACTGAAGCTTTCTTT. As protein: CASSPRGLFLGTEAFF.

This clonotype has at least ten counts. V and J are TRBV7-9 and TRBJ1-4, with a weak D call TRBD1 (6 bases). The CDR3 covers 16 residues. V shed 5 bases and J shed 8 bases, with 21 bases lying between them. Germline-derived CDR1 and CDR2 are SEHNR and FQNEAQ (reference sequence). As DNA, the CDR3 is TGTGCCAGCAGCCCCACCGCAGGGGTGGATCAAGAAAAACTGTTTTTT. Residues: CASSPTAGVDQEKLFF.

This clonotype was seen at least ten times. The CDR3 region is CASSLVGGQNTEAFF. The CDR3 nucleotides read TGTGCCAGCAGCTTAGTTGGGGGACAGAACACTGAAGCTTTCTTT. The chain carries TRBV7-2 and TRBJ1-1; maybe TRBD1 (6 bases). This CDR3 has 15 residues. CDR1 and CDR2 from the germline V gene are SGHTA and FQGNSA. The ends were cut back, 1 base at V and 1 base at J, with 10 bases in the middle.

This chain uses TRBV2 with TRBJ1-2, with TRBD1 as a possible D gene (6 bases). Germline V lookup: CDR1 SNHLY, CDR2 FYNNEI. Trimming shortened V by 7 bases and J by 5 bases, and 11 bases separated the two germline ends. The CDR3 is 12 amino acids. The CDR3 nucleotides read TGTGCCAGCAATCGGGACACGTATGGCTACACCTTC. Its protein product is CASNRDTYGYTF. The complete variable domain, with remaining parts taken from reference TRBV2 and TRBJ1-2, reads EPEVTQTPSHQVTQMGQEVILRCVPISNHLYFYWYRQILGQKVEFLVSFYNNEISEKSEIFDDQFSVERPDGSNFTLKIRSTKLEDSAMYFCASNRDTYGYTFGSGTRLTVV.

This clonotype was counted at least ten times. The chain links TRBV11-2 to TRBJ1-1, with D maybe TRBD1 (5 bases). Trimming pared 4 bases from V and 4 bases from J, leaving 13 bases between. Germline-derived CDR1 and CDR2 are SGHAT and FQNNGV. The CDR3 loop spans 14 amino acids. The CDR3 DNA is TGTGCCAGCAGCTACCTTAGGGGAGGCACTGAAGCTTTCTTT. Its protein is CASSYLRGGTEAFF.

This clonotype was counted between two and nine times. This may stem from a read error, because a much larger clone lies one nucleotide away. The chain combines TRBV2 with TRBJ1-5; a possible D gene is TRBD1 (6 bases). With 6 bases removed from V and 4 bases from J, the gap between germline ends came to 10 bases. This CDR3 spans 13 amino acids. Germline V gene data show CDR1 as SNHLY and CDR2 as FYNNEI. Here the CDR3 DNA reads TGTGCCAGCAGGCACAGGGAAAATCAGCCCCAGCATTTT. Translated, it gives CASRHRENQPQHF.

With respect to this clonotype: At one of its ends the junction is not consistent with the germline gene, which may arise from a read error. The V gene is TRBV20-1, the J gene TRBJ2-5, with 12 bases identical to TRBD1. Germline V gene data show CDR1 as DFQATT and CDR2 as SNEGSKA (reference sequence). This CDR3 comprises 14 residues. CDR3 DNA sequence: TGCAGTGCTCGGGACAGGGGGCGCCGAGAGACCCAGCACTTC. Translation: CSARDRGRRETQHF.

This clonotype was observed at least ten times. The V and J genes are TRBV20-1 and TRBJ2-1; 13 bases map to TRBD2. This CDR3 has 17 residues. With 1 base clipped from V and 1 base from J, the junction kept 4 bases outside the gene matches. Germline CDR1 reads DFQATT; CDR2 reads SNEGSKA (reference sequence). CDR3 DNA: TGCAGTGCTAGAGGGGGACTAGCGGGAATTTCCTACAATGAGCAGTTCTTC. Its translation: CSARGGLAGISYNEQFF.

The sample holds many counts of this clonotype. The rearrangement links TRBV6-1 to TRBJ2-1; the D is unclear. The V gene lost 5 bases and the J gene lost 6 bases, with 8 bases spanning the gap. The CDR3 has 12 residues. Germline values: CDR1 MNHNS, CDR2 SASEGT. CDR3 loop: CASSNAVNEQFF. CDR3 in DNA: TGTGCCAGCAGTAACGCGGTCAATGAGCAGTTCTTC.

This clonotype was counted many times. The chain combines TRBV2 with TRBJ1-5, with TRBD1 matching over 7 bases. Per germline, CDR1 SNHLY and CDR2 FYNNEI. Losses at the gene ends were 5 bases for V and 7 bases for J; bases not matched to a gene: 5. CDR3 length: 13 residues. This chain's CDR3 is CASSTDRDQPQHF. As DNA, the CDR3 is TGTGCCAGCAGTACCGACAGGGACCAGCCCCAGCATTTT.

In this sample, this clonotype turned up many times. This rearrangement joins TRBV3-1 to TRBJ2-5; 7 bases are a match to TRBD2. This CDR3 is built from 14 residues. Germline CDR1 and CDR2: LGHDT and YNNKEL (reference sequence). J was trimmed by 7 bases and V by 1 base; bases with no gene match: 6. CDR3 bases: TGTGCCAGCAGCCAAGGGACTAGTGGTCCGACCCAGTACTTC. Protein product: CASSQGTSGPTQYF.

This rearrangement joins TRBV5-1 to TRBJ2-5; 13 positions match TRBD2. The CDR3 length is 15 residues. Looked up from germline, CDR1 is SGHRS and CDR2 is YFSETQ. V shed 10 bases and J 5 bases; nucleotides not matched to a gene: 11. DNA of the CDR3: TGCGCCTGCCGGACTAGCGGGAGTTTTTGGGAGACCCAGTACTTC. This gives the protein CACRTSGSFWETQYF.

This sequence joins TRBV12-3 or TRBV12-4 and TRBJ2-5, with D hard to call. The germline V and J ends were trimmed by 1 base and 5 bases, with 17 bases remaining between them. This CDR3 contains 16 residues. Here the CDR3 reads CASSLGYGSPRETQYF. The CDR3 region has the DNA TGTGCCAGCAGTTTAGGTTATGGCAGCCCCCGGGAGACCCAGTACTTC.

This clonotype was counted at least ten times. The chain combines TRBV5-8 with TRBJ1-5, with TRBD1 as a possible D gene (6 bases). The germline CDR1 and CDR2 sequences are SGHTS and YDEGEE. The CDR3 has 15 amino acids. With 4 bases removed from V and 0 bases from J, the gap between germline ends came to 11 bases. The DNA of the CDR3 is TGTGCCAGCAGCCCCGGGACAAATAGCAATCAGCCCCAGCATTTT. It specifies CASSPGTNSNQPQHF.

As to this clonotype: A clone one base away is much larger, so this may be a read error. This chain connects TRBV2 to TRBJ1-5; D ambiguous. The CDR3 contains 14 residues. Germline assignment: CDR1 SNHLY and CDR2 FYNNEI. CDR3 sequence: CASRNVDSSQPQHF. For the CDR3, the DNA is TGTGCCAGCAGGAATGTCGATAGCAGTCAGCCCCAGCATTTT.